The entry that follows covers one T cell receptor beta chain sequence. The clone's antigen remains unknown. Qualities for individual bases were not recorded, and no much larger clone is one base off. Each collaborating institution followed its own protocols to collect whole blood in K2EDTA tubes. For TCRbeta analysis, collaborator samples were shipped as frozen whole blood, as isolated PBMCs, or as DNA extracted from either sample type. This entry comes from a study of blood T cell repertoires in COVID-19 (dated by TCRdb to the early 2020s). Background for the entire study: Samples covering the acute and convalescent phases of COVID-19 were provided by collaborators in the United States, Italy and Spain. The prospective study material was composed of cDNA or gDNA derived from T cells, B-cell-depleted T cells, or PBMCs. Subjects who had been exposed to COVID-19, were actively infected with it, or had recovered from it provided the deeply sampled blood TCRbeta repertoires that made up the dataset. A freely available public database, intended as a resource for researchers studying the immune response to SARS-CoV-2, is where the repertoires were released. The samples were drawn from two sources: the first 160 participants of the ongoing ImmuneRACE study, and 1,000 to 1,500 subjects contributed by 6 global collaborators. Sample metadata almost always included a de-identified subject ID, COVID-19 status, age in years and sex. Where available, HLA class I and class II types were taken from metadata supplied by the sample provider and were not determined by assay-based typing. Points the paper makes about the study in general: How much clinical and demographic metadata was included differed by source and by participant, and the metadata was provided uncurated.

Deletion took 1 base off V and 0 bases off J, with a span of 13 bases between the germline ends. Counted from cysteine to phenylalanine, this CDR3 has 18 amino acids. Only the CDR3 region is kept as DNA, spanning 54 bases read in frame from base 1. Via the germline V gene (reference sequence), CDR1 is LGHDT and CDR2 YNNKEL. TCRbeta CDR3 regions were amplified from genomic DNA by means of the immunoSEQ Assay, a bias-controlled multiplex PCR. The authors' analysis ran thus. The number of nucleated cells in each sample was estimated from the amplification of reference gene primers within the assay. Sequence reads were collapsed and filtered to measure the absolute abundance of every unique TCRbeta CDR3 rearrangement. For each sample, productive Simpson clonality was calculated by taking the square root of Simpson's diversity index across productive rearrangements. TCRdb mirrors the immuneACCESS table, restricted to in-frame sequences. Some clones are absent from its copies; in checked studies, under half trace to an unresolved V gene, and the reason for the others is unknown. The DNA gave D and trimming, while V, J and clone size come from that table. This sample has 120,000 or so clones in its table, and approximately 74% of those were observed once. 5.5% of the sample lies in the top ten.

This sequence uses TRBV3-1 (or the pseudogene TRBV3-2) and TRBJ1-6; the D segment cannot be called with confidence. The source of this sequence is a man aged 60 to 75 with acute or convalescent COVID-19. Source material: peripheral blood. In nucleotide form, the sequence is TGTGCCAGCAGCCAAGGACCCCAAGCAGGCTCCTATAATTCACCCCTCCACTTT. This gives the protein CASSQGPQAGSYNSPLHF.